The rows below give T cell receptor beta chains drawn from one sample of a study of preoperative IRX-2 immunotherapy in early breast cancer. The data were produced by immunoSEQ multiplex PCR, yet TCRdb's version contains in-frame clones alone and is incomplete. The table has fewer than 5,000 clones, around 69% seen once. The specimen comprised tumor tissue, sampled after IRX-2 immunotherapy. The receptors stem from a human donor with breast cancer. CDR3s leave out the opening cysteine and the closing phenylalanine or tryptophan. Fields, in order: V gene, CDR3 protein.

TRBV5-1,ASSLGTEFYGYT
TRBV2,ASSEWWQVSDTQY
TRBV18,ASSSLRQATNEKLF
TRBV6-8,ASSDSILRTNEQF
TRBV5-1,ASSLFGQGADTQY
TRBV11-3,ASSLGTVGDEKLF
TRBV11-3,ASSLDQGLAGGDEQF
TRBV6-8,ASSDPRGLKNIQY
TRBV11-3,ASSLTSGTLSSYEQY
TRBV28,ASNASGRAPGQY
TRBV6-8,ASSPQPAGASYEQY
TRBV6-8,AVLRASGTYEQY
TRBV7-2,ASSPRGVYGYT
TRBV28,ASSLENSNQPQH
TRBV18,ASSVVGGMNTEAF
TRBV6-8,ASSLGTQTNEQY
TRBV5-1,ASSLVIGGANVLT
TRBV19,ASSSTIKLAGIYEQY
TRBV28,ASSFRDREERYGYT
TRBV11-3,ASRRGLTATNEKLF
TRBV19,ASSISAYQETQY
TRBV23-1,ASSLVRDIMNTEAF
TRBV28,ASSPRGHYEQY
TRBV28,ASSVSRGWRETQY